This TCR beta chain was sequenced during a study of blood T cell repertoires in COVID-19. Overall study: Donors in the United States, Italy and Spain gave samples during acute or convalescent COVID-19. The cDNA or gDNA used as material had been derived from T cells, B-cell-depleted T cells, or PBMCs.

Original processing methods: It was from reference gene primer amplification that nucleated cell counts were estimated. TCRdb's copy holds only in-frame clones and misses some; the assay was immunoSEQ multiplex PCR. The DNA was the basis for D and trimming; V, J and clone size are from that table. The table shows about 96,000 clones, with over 70% occurring only once. The origin of this receptor is a man between 45 and 60 years old who had recovered from COVID-19. Sequenced input: peripheral blood.

The CDR3 DNA reads TGTGCCAGCAGCCCCCCCAGGGTCGGGGGGCGAGAGACCCAGTACTTC. It codes for CASSPPRVGGRETQYF. The chain employs TRBV5-4 and TRBJ2-5; D is perhaps TRBD2 (7 bases). Trimming cost V 4 bases and J 4 bases, with 20 bases left between them. Germline assignment: CDR1 SGHNT and CDR2 YYREEE (reference sequence). This CDR3 region has 16 residues. Full variable domain (remainder filled in from reference TRBV5-4 and TRBJ2-5): ETGVTQSPTHLIKTRGQQVTLRCSSQSGHNTVSWYQQALGQGPQFIFQYYREEENGRGNFPPRFSGLQFPNYSSELNVNALELDDSALYLCASSPPRVGGRETQYFGPGTRLLVL.